The entry below describes one T cell receptor beta chain. What this receptor recognizes is not known. No base qualities exist here, and no much larger clone lies one base off it. The cohort was made up of about 610 healthy bone marrow donors. All cohort members were sampled while nominally healthy, although unrecorded immune exposures were likely present. The donor was CMV seronegative and was included in the group of approximately 350 seronegative cohort members. A peripheral blood sample was provided by each donor, and peripheral blood mononuclear cells were used for TCR beta sequencing. Genomic DNA extraction from the blood cell samples was performed with the Qiagen DNeasy Blood Extraction Kit. These data originate in a study of cytomegalovirus exposure and HLA in healthy donors listed by TCRdb under 2017. Study-wide context: An earlier analysis of 550 to 700 of the donors reported 250 to 350 Gb of sequence data and 117 million unique TCR beta sequences from 190 million or so T cells. Around 320 gigabases of sequencing data and approximately 93 million unique TCR sequences were included in an early release covering roughly 600 HLA-typed donors. Among the approximately 400 genotyped donors, around 81% belonged to the genetic ancestry cluster associated with self-reported Caucasian donors. The study aimed to test whether signatures of past pathogen exposure could be identified by cataloging public T cell receptors. Using immunosequencing, the study profiled T cell repertoires from 640 or so subjects and related those repertoires to cytomegalovirus serostatus. Along with the roughly 700-subject first cohort, a separate validation cohort of roughly 110 different subjects was used. To predict cytomegalovirus infection status, the study brought together high-throughput TCR immunosequencing, statistical association of individual TCRs with disease status, and machine learning. A later analysis re-examined previously published TCR beta repertoires from 610 or so donors and added high-resolution HLA genotyping to investigate patterns of TCR occurrence. Rather than using new phenotypic data, the later analysis identified candidate immune exposures from TCR beta sequences and from how often those sequences occurred across donors. An earlier analysis of approximately 580 of the donors used high-throughput TCR beta sequencing to judge whether each TCR beta V gene segment behaved as functional or pseudogenic. Alongside the repertoire data, information on donor age, sex, ethnicity and CMV serostatus was compiled. A later genetic analysis took genome-wide SNP genotypes for about 55% of the 666 donors and used that subset as a discovery cohort. All discovery cohort repertoires had been generated using a single sequencing platform. Both class I and class II loci were covered by HLA typing, at four-digit resolution. The number of donors typed differed by locus, with about 629-630 for A, B, C, DRB1 and DQB1, around 520 for DQA1, 600 to 610 for DPA1, and approximately 470 for DPB1. Because of strong linkage in the cohort, roughly five DR-DQ haplotypes were treated as single units for association and clustering. Among about 370 genotyped donors of the cohort, an average of around 240,000 unique TCR beta nucleotide sequences was sequenced per donor, of which about 18% were non-productive.

The paper's findings and limits, for the study overall: The presence/absence analyses assumed that sequencing depth was roughly uniform across donors, and that assumption may not be true. Because counts were too low, fewer than 20 rarely observed V segments, including chromosome 9 orphons, were excluded from the earlier analysis of 587 of the donors. A further reported finding was that TCR beta sequences accurately predicted the HLA-A and HLA-B alleles for most subjects in the first cohort. According to a later analysis, TCR association rates differed among HLA loci, with DRB1 alleles showing the most associated TCRs and HLA-C alleles showing the fewest. This cohort had only TCR beta chains sequenced, and the lack of alpha or paired-chain data limited which features could be detected. An association between a missense DCLRE1C variant and V-gene and J-gene trimming of TCR beta chains was found in a later genetic analysis and replicated in an independent cohort. A cluster of highly shared sequence variants was judged likely to be a technical artifact of the sequencing pipeline. A later genetic analysis reported fewer N-insertions in productive TCRs among donors in an Asian-associated ancestry cluster than the roughly 690-donor mean. Some IMGT-functional V segments, including TRBV6-2 and TRBV6-3, could not be told apart with the 87-base-pair reads, so those segments were excluded. For the cohort, immune exposure information was limited to CMV serostatus. A few of the identified cytomegalovirus-associated TCR beta chains were confirmed in vitro to be specific for cytomegalovirus antigens. Specific HLA alleles were associated with roughly 16,000 TCR beta sequences at a false discovery rate of 0.05 in a later analysis. Strong co-occurrence of HLA alleles, especially DR and DQ, made assigning TCR associations to individual alleles difficult. Linkage disequilibrium might explain the correlated functional status among segregating V segments, but an unknown experimental factor could not be excluded. In the study, approximately 160 TCR beta chains were listed as associated with cytomegalovirus. In a later analysis, HLA-associated TCR beta chains showed more clonal expansion and lower generation probabilities than non-associated chains that were equally common. The authors suggested that the approach could potentially be extended to other disease states and immunological phenotypes. Because HLA typing was unavailable for some donors at each locus, only the typed subset was used in association tests. Most TCR sequences were observed very rarely across donors, whereas some public TCRs were present in many individuals. Broadly in line with IMGT annotations, most TCR beta V segments showed up in productive rearrangements about 90% or about 30% of the time in an earlier analysis of several hundred of the donors. Cytomegalovirus status was reported to be diagnosed by the classifier with high specificity and sensitivity in both the original and validation cohorts. According to a later analysis, most CMV-associated TCR beta chains appeared to be HLA-restricted, and the HLA associations seemed to be driven largely by CMV exposure. According to a later analysis, parvovirus B19, influenza, CMV and Epstein-Barr virus appeared linked to several top co-occurrence clusters.

From a lookup of the germline V gene, CDR1 and CDR2 are SGHNT and YENEEA. The CDR3 starts with the cysteine, ends with the phenylalanine, and has 15 residues. Just CDR3 DNA is preserved here, 45 bases in frame from base 1. The germline ends are 13 bases apart after V is trimmed by 3 bases and J by 4 bases. The method behind the library was the immunoSEQ multiplex PCR assay. A mixture of 60 forward primers for TCR Vbeta segments and 13 reverse primers for TCR Jbeta segments was used in the multiplex PCR. The CDR3 region of rearranged TCR beta genes was amplified from genomic DNA with a multiplex PCR assay. The amplified TCR beta libraries were sequenced on the Illumina HiSeq System as 87-base-pair reads. The authors' analysis ran thus. In a later analysis, some 80 million unique TCR beta chains were counted across the approximately 620 repertoires, and about 10 million of these chains were shared by at least two donors. Raw reads were error-corrected and collapsed into unique sequences with a nearest-neighbor algorithm that merged closely related sequences to remove PCR and sequencing errors. To assign V, D and J gene segments, CDR3 sequences were aligned to IMGT reference sequences. For a sequence to be retained, a match of at least six nucleotides was required to both a V gene segment and a J gene segment. A rearrangement was called productive if the CDR3 had no stop codons and remained in frame with V and J, and every other rearrangement was called non-productive. Following IMGT convention, CDR3 was defined as the stretch from the second conserved V-encoded cysteine up to the conserved J-encoded phenylalanine. The earlier analysis of about 570 of the donors excluded any sequence lacking an unambiguous match to a single V gene segment. An earlier analysis of 587 of the donors classified V segments as functional when productive rearrangements were above 56.7% and as segregating when the standard deviation between donors was above 5%. A statistical classification framework was developed to diagnose cytomegalovirus status using the catalog of TCR beta chain sequences. A later analysis assigned V and J genes by comparing TCR nucleotide sequences with IMGT/GENE-DB human TR gene sequences. Using the TCRdist pipeline, a later analysis assigned CDR3 sequences along with most-parsimonious VDJ recombination scenarios. A later analysis defined each TCR beta chain by its CDR3 amino acid sequence plus V-gene family, and excluded reads lacking a unique V-gene family. A later analysis removed several hundred highly shared, low-generation-probability nucleotide sequences to deal with suspected cross-contamination and a sequencing artifact. A later analysis calculated a clonal expansion index for each public chain from normalized within-repertoire ranks of inferred template counts. In a later analysis, generation probabilities were computed with a VDJ recombination model fitted to out-of-frame rearrangements, and the resulting probabilities were checked against IGoR. Hypergeometric tests were used in a later analysis to score TCR-TCR, TCR-HLA and TCR-CMV co-occurrence, with a repertoire-size bias correction applied to the TCR pairs. A later analysis estimated false discovery rates by permuting HLA or CMV assignments 20 times. In a later analysis, co-occurring TCRs were grouped using DBSCAN, and TCRdist sequence similarity was added for clustering within HLA-allele-positive subsets. For co-occurrence clustering, repertoires with fewer than 30,000 or more than 120,000 public chains were excluded, along with 4 to 6 repertoires with anomalous nucleotide sharing. Held by TCRdb, this immuneACCESS table contains in-frame sequences only and omits some clones. Under half of the omission traces to an unresolved V gene where checked; the cause of the rest is unknown. The DNA gave D and trimming, while V, J and clone size come from that table. The sample records approximately 170,000 clones, roughly four fifths of which are singletons. In total, the top ten clones hold roughly 1% of the sample.

This sequence originates from a woman in her thirties or forties in good health and CMV-seronegative. The sample was PBMCs. The chain links TRBV11-3 with TRBJ2-1; TRBD2 is a weak D gene call, 6 bases matching. CDR3 reads: CASSFGGRPYNEQFF. The DNA sequence is given as TGTGCCAGCAGCTTCGGGGGAAGGCCATACAATGAGCAGTTCTTC.